The 5 T cell receptor beta chains presented below share a single source sample, sequenced in a study of cytomegalovirus exposure and HLA in healthy donors (TCRdb year 2017). The library was generated by the immunoSEQ multiplex PCR assay. A mixture of 60 forward primers for TCR Vbeta segments and 13 reverse primers for TCR Jbeta segments was used in the multiplex PCR. The clones in this table, taken by TCRdb from immuneACCESS, are in-frame only. Not every clone is retained; where verified, under half of the shortfall comes from an unresolved V gene, and the cause of the rest is unknown. The sample table holds about 77,000 clones. The ten largest make up roughly 13% of the sample. Sequencing was performed on PBMCs. The receptors derive from a man in his fifties in good health and CMV-seropositive.

V gene TRBV4-1 combines with J gene TRBJ2-7, with D hard to call. Germline CDR1 and CDR2: MGHRA and YSYEKL. Deletions cut 0 bases from V and 5 bases from J, with 11 bases between. The CDR3 runs to 14 residues. CDR3 nucleotide sequence: TGCGCCAGCAGCCAAGATTTGGCTAGTAACGAGCAGTACGTC. It specifies CASSQDLASNEQYV.

The chain links TRBV11-3 to TRBJ2-2; unclear D gene. Trimming took off 2 bases at V and 1 base at J, with 2 bases between the two ends. The germline gives CDR1 SGHNT, CDR2 YENEEA. The CDR3 has 13 amino acids. This CDR3 reads CASSLLNTGELFF. As DNA, the CDR3 is TGTGCCAGCAGCTTACTGAACACCGGGGAGCTGTTTTTT.

The rearrangement links TRBV9 to TRBJ1-2, with 8 bases fitting TRBD1. Losses at the gene ends were 4 bases for V and 2 bases for J; bases not matched to a gene: 7. Germline CDR1 and CDR2: SGDLS and YYNGEE. CDR3 length: 15 amino acids. The CDR3 DNA reads TGTGCCAGCAGCCGAGACAGGGGTGCCAACTATGGCTACACCTTC. It is translated as CASSRDRGANYGYTF. Complete variable domain (other parts from reference TRBV9 and TRBJ1-2): DSGVTQTPKHLITATGQRVTLRCSPRSGDLSVYWYQQSLDQGLQFLIQYYNGEERAKGNILERFSAQQFPDLHSELNLSSLELGDSALYFCASSRDRGANYGYTFGSGTRLTVV.

The chain joins TRBV5-6 to TRBJ1-2; TRBD1 might be the D (5 bases). Trimming removed 6 bases from V and 3 bases from J, with 18 bases in between. The CDR3 is 15 residues long. Germline values: CDR1 SGHDT, CDR2 YYEEEE. The CDR3 loop reads CASTSVGGAYYGYTF. In DNA, the CDR3 is TGTGCCAGCACCTCCGTGGGTGGGGCTTACTATGGCTACACCTTC.

The J gene is TRBJ2-1, the V gene TRBV27, with D maybe TRBD2 (7 bases). The V end was cut by 4 bases, the J end by 5 bases, with 15 bases between. The CDR3 has 15 residues. Germline V lookup: CDR1 MNHEY, CDR2 SMNVEV (reference sequence). The CDR3: CASSWGGQGNNEQFF. The CDR3 region has the DNA TGTGCCAGCAGTTGGGGGGGCCAGGGAAACAATGAGCAGTTCTTC.